The next 26 T cell receptor beta chains were all read from a single sample in a study of cytomegalovirus exposure and HLA in healthy donors. Both 60 Vbeta primers and 13 Jbeta primers went into the PCR. The assay was immunoSEQ multiplex PCR, and TCRdb's table has in-frame clones only and misses some. The sample lists 150,000 to 200,000 clones; roughly 83% were seen once. The sequenced material came from PBMCs. The receptors were sampled from a boy between 10 and 17 years old in good health and CMV-seronegative.

The genes are TRBV11-3 and TRBJ1-3, with D maybe TRBD1 (6 bases). CDR1 and CDR2 from the germline V gene are SGHNT and YENEEA. CDR3 length equals 14 residues. V was clipped by 6 bases and J by 7 bases, with 16 bases between them. The CDR3 reads CASSSHRDANTIYF. The CDR3 nucleotides read TGTGCCAGCAGTTCTCACAGGGATGCCAACACCATATATTTT.

This chain connects TRBV15 to TRBJ1-2; D ambiguous. V lost 0 bases and J lost 3, with 11 bases in between. CDR3 length: 15 amino acids. The V gene's germline CDR1 is LNHNV and CDR2 YYDKDF (reference sequence). Written as DNA, the CDR3 is TGTGCCACCAGCAGAGAGGGAGGATGGGACTATGGCTACACCTTC. Protein: CATSREGGWDYGYTF.

The rearrangement joins TRBV6-5 to TRBJ2-7, with D possibly TRBD1 on 6 matching bases. The length of the CDR3 is 13 residues. The germline V gene encodes CDR1 MNHEY and CDR2 SVGAGI. The V end lost 5 bases, the J end lost 6 bases, and 14 bases lay between the germline ends. The CDR3 nucleotides are TGTGCCAGCAGTCCAGCCGGGACACCCGAGCAGTACTTC. Its protein is CASSPAGTPEQYF.

V and J are TRBV28 and TRBJ2-7, with D maybe TRBD2 (6 bases). Germline CDR1 is MDHEN and CDR2 is SYDVKM. The V and J ends lost 4 bases and 0 bases respectively, with 19 bases between them. The CDR3 totals 17 residues. In DNA form, the CDR3 reads TGTGCCAGCAGTTCCCAATGGGCTAGCGCCAGCTCCTACGAGCAGTACTTC. It yields the protein CASSSQWASASSYEQYF.

The chain uses TRBV30 and TRBJ1-1, with 8 bases matching TRBD1. The V gene end was trimmed by 1 base and the J gene end by 3 bases; junction bases not matched to a gene: 4. The CDR3 consists of 14 residues. Per the germline V gene, CDR1 is GTSNPN and CDR2 is SVGIG (reference sequence). The CDR3 nucleotides are TGTGCCTGGAGTGAAGGGACAGGACACACTGAAGCTTTCTTT. It specifies CAWSEGTGHTEAFF.

This chain joins TRBV28 and TRBJ2-7; 12 bases agree with TRBD2. The trim removed 5 bases at V and 3 bases at J, leaving 8 bases unmatched. Germline V gene sequence: CDR1 MDHEN, CDR2 SYDVKM. The CDR3 is made up of 16 amino acids. The CDR3 DNA reads TGTGCCAGCAGTGCTAGCGGGAGGGCCTATTTCTACGAGCAGTACTTC. It translates to CASSASGRAYFYEQYF.

CDR3 in DNA: TGTGCCTGGACGGTTGAATTTTTTTCGAACACTGAAGCTTTCTTT. Translation: CAWTVEFFSNTEAFF. The chain carries TRBV30 and TRBJ1-1; D uncertain. Per germline, CDR1 GTSNPN and CDR2 SVGIG (reference sequence). This CDR3 is 15 amino acids long. V was trimmed by 4 bases and J by 1 base, leaving 16 bases between them.

The chain has TRBV7-3 and TRBJ1-1; TRBD1 is a possible D gene (6 bases). Germline loops: CDR1 SGHTA, CDR2 FQGTGA. CDR3 length: 20 amino acids. Trimming pared 2 bases from V and 2 bases from J, leaving 27 bases between. The CDR3 region is CASSLFNRGPGVVENTEAFF. The CDR3 bases are TGTGCCAGCAGCTTATTCAATCGTGGGCCAGGGGTGGTAGAAAACACTGAAGCTTTCTTT.

The chain joins TRBV5-5 to TRBJ2-2; 10 nucleotides align to TRBD2. Per the germline V gene, CDR1 is SGHKS and CDR2 is YYEKEE (reference sequence). CDR3 size: 16 residues. V dropped 4 bases and J dropped 1; count of bases not matched to a gene: 4. The CDR3 DNA reads TGTGCCAGCAGCCTAAGACTAGCGGGGAACACCGGGGAGCTGTTTTTT. Translated: CASSLRLAGNTGELFF.

V gene TRBV19 combines with J gene TRBJ1-2; 9 bases map to TRBD1. The germline V gene has CDR1 LNHDA and CDR2 SQIVND (reference sequence). The CDR3 runs 14 residues. The V segment lost 6 bases and the J segment 7 bases; nucleotides outside the gene matches: 9. The CDR3 DNA reads TGTGCCAGTAGCCCGGGACAGGGTTTAGGTGGCTACACCTTC. It codes for CASSPGQGLGGYTF.

The V call is TRBV28, the J call TRBJ1-1; possibly TRBD1 for D (6 bases). The CDR3 spans 12 residues. The V end lost 3 bases, the J end lost 6 bases, and 8 bases lay between the germline ends. Germline V CDR1 and CDR2: MDHEN, SYDVKM. This chain's CDR3 is CASSLGAPEAFF. CDR3 DNA sequence: TGTGCCAGCAGTTTGGGGGCCCCTGAAGCTTTCTTT.

V gene TRBV30 combines with J gene TRBJ1-6; maybe TRBD1 (5 bases). This CDR3 comprises 14 residues. Deletions cut 3 bases from V and 8 bases from J, with 14 bases between. Germline V gene sequence: CDR1 GTSNPN, CDR2 SVGIG (reference sequence). The CDR3 loop reads CAWRGRQPYSPLHF. In DNA, the CDR3 is TGTGCCTGGAGAGGTCGACAGCCTTATTCACCCCTCCACTTT.

This chain connects TRBV5-8 to TRBJ2-3; 10 bases align to TRBD2. Germline assignment: CDR1 SGHTS and CDR2 YDEGEE. The CDR3 is made up of 15 amino acids. The V and J ends lost 1 base and 3 bases, in that order; junction bases with no gene match: 2. The CDR3 reads CASSLQRGGTDTQYF. The CDR3, as DNA: TGTGCCAGCAGCTTGCAGCGGGGGGGAACAGATACGCAGTATTTT.

The rearrangement uses TRBV10-1 and TRBJ2-5; 7 nucleotides agree with TRBD1. Germline assignment: CDR1 WNHNN and CDR2 SYGVQD (reference sequence). The CDR3 is 14 amino acids. Trimming cost V 6 bases and J 3 bases; bases outside gene matches: 7. CDR3 in DNA: TGCGCCAGCAGCAAACTAGACAGGGAAGAGACCCAGTACTTC. Its translation: CASSKLDREETQYF.

This clone was seen a handful of times. The gene calls are TRBV6-6 and TRBJ1-4, with unresolved D. This CDR3 region has 11 residues. Germline V gives CDR1 MNHNY, CDR2 SVGAGI (reference sequence). V lost 5 bases and J lost 8, with 6 bases in between. The CDR3 DNA reads as TGTGCCAGCAGTCCGGAGGAAAAACTGTTTTTT. Residues: CASSPEEKLFF.

The chain is built from TRBV5-1 and TRBJ2-7; the D is unclear. The V gene's germline CDR1 is SGHRS and CDR2 YFSETQ. The CDR3 runs to 14 residues. Trimming shortened V by 0 bases and J by 1 base, and 8 bases separated the two germline ends. CDR3 sequence reads: CASSLARPSYEQYF. The CDR3 DNA sequence: TGCGCCAGCAGCTTGGCCCGTCCTTCCTACGAGCAGTACTTC.

V and J are TRBV19 and TRBJ1-5, with unresolved D. Trimming took 0 bases from V and 7 from J, leaving 4 bases between them. The CDR3 totals 12 residues. The germline V gene has CDR1 LNHDA and CDR2 SQIVND (reference sequence). The chain's CDR3 is CASSIERQPQHF. The CDR3 coding sequence is TGTGCCAGTAGTATAGAGAGACAGCCCCAGCATTTT.

V usage is TRBV13 and J usage is TRBJ1-1; D gene ambiguous. Germline CDR1 PRHDT, CDR2 FYEKMQ (reference sequence). Trimming stripped 5 bases from V and 4 bases from J, with 17 bases between. The CDR3 covers 15 residues. The CDR3 nucleotides are TGTGCCAGCAGCGGATCCGGCGGGGATGTCACTGAAGCTTTCTTT. Residues: CASSGSGGDVTEAFF.

V gene TRBV11-1 combines with J gene TRBJ1-1, with D unresolved. In germline, CDR1 is SGHAT, CDR2 FQDESV (reference sequence). The CDR3 sequence is 13 residues long. V lost 3 bases and J lost 5, with 10 bases in between. The CDR3 bases are TGTGCCAGCAGCTTGACGAGGGTTACTGAAGCTTTCTTT. Translated, it gives CASSLTRVTEAFF. The variable domain in full, with the rest retrieved from reference TRBV11-1 and TRBJ1-1, is EAEVAQSPRYKITEKSQAVAFWCDPISGHATLYWYRQILGQGPELLVQFQDESVVDDSQLPKDRFSAERLKGVDSTLKIQPAELGDSAMYLCASSLTRVTEAFFGQGTRLTVV.

The CDR3 here is CAWSVRWTVDVETQYF. CDR3 nucleotides: TGTGCCTGGAGTGTACGATGGACAGTCGACGTAGAGACCCAGTACTTC. The chain uses TRBV30 and TRBJ2-5, with D possibly matching TRBD1 (6 bases). The CDR3 runs 16 residues. The V end lost 0 bases, the J end lost 4 bases, and 18 bases lay between the germline ends. Germline CDR1 GTSNPN, CDR2 SVGIG (reference sequence).

The chain carries TRBV28 and TRBJ1-4; D gene uncertain. Germline values: CDR1 MDHEN, CDR2 SYDVKM. The CDR3 is 13 residues long. Between the trimmed V and J ends, which lost 7 bases and 5 bases, there was a span of 11 bases. This CDR3 reads CASTPGMNEKLFF. CDR3 coding DNA: TGTGCCAGCACCCCGGGAATGAATGAAAAACTGTTTTTT.

This chain links TRBV2 with TRBJ2-4; TRBD2 aligns across 11 bases. The CDR3 is 18 residues long. V lost 8 bases and J lost 0; bases outside the gene matches: 12. Germline assignment: CDR1 SNHLY and CDR2 FYNNEI. The CDR3 nucleotides are TGTGCCAGCTCAGGGCTAGCGGGGGGCCCCCTAGCCAAAAACATTCAGTACTTC. It yields the protein CASSGLAGGPLAKNIQYF.

CDR3 sequence (DNA): TGCGCCAGCAGCCAAGAAGCGGGGAAACAGAGCTGCACCTTC. It is translated as CASSQEAGKQSCTF. This chain uses TRBV4-3 with TRBJ1-2; D not certain. V was cut by 0 bases and J by 13 bases, with 18 bases left in between. Germline V gives CDR1 LGHNA, CDR2 YSLEER. CDR3 length: 14 residues.

The gene calls are TRBV4-1 and TRBJ2-7; 9 bases line up with TRBD1. Germline-derived CDR1 and CDR2 are MGHRA and YSYEKL. V lost 5 bases to trimming and J lost 2 bases; unmatched junction nucleotides: 4. This CDR3 has 14 residues. CDR3 sequence (DNA): TGCGCCAGCAGCTCCGGACAGGGGCCCTACGAGCAGTACTTC. Translation: CASSSGQGPYEQYF.

This clone is a singleton in its sample. The chain employs TRBV27 and TRBJ1-3, with TRBD1 as a possible D gene (6 bases). CDR3 size: 14 residues. The V end was cut by 3 bases, the J end by 2 bases, with 8 bases between. Germline CDR1 MNHEY, CDR2 SMNVEV (reference sequence). The CDR3 DNA sequence: TGTGCCAGCAGTTTGGGGGGGCCTGGAAACACCATATATTTT. Translating gives CASSLGGPGNTIYF.

This chain connects TRBV5-4 to TRBJ2-7; 7 bases map to TRBD1. The CDR3 runs 16 residues. Looked up from germline, CDR1 is SGHNT and CDR2 is YYREEE (reference sequence). V was clipped by 2 bases and J by 4 bases; unmatched bases: 12. CDR3 sequence reads: CASSFPGTEHGYEQYF. The CDR3 region has the DNA TGTGCCAGCAGCTTCCCCGGGACAGAACACGGGTACGAGCAGTACTTC.